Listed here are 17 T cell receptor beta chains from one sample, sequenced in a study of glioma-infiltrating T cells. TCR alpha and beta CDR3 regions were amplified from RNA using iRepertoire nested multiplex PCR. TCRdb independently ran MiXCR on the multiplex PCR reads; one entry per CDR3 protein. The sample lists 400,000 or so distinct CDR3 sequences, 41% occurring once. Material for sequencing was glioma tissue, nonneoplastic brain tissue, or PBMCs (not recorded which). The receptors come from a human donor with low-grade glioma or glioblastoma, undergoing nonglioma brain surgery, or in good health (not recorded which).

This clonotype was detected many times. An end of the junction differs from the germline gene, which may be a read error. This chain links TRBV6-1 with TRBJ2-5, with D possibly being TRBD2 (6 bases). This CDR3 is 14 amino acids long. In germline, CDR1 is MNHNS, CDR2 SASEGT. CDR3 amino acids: CASSQAGRQETQYF. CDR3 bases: TGTGCCAGCAGTCAAGCGGGCCGGCAAGAGACCCAGTACTTC.

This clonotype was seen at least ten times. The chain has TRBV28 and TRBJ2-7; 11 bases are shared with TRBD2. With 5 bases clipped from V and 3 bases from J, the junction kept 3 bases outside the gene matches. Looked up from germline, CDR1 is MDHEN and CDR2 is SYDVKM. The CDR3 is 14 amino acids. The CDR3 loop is CASSTGLAGYEQYF. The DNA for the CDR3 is TGTGCCAGCAGTACCGGACTAGCGGGCTACGAGCAGTACTTC.

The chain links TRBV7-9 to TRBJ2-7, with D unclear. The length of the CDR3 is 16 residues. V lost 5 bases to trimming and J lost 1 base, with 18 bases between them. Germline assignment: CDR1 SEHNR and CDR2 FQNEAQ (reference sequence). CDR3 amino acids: CASSPTAGPPSYEQYF. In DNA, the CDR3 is TGTGCCAGCAGCCCGACCGCCGGGCCGCCATCCTACGAGCAGTACTTC.

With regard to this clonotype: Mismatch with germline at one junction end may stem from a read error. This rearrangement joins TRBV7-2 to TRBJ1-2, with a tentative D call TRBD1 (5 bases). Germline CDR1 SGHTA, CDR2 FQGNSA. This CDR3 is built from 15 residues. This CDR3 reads CASSLGKGVNYSYTF. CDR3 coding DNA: TGTGCCAGCAGCCTAGGAAAAGGGGTAAACTATAGCTACACCTTC.

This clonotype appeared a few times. The CDR3 coding sequence is TGTGCCAGCAGAGATATTCGGACAGGTGATCTGTCACCCCTCCACTTT. It yields the protein CASRDIRTGDLSPLHF. The rearrangement links TRBV2 to TRBJ1-6; 7 positions agree with TRBD1. Unmatched junction bases numbered 15, after V lost 6 bases and J lost 10 bases. CDR1 SNHLY and CDR2 FYNNEI come from the germline V gene. The CDR3 is 16 amino acids.

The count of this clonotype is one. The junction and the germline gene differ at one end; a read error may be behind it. DNA for the CDR3: TGTGCCACCAGCAGAGTTTTGGGGACGGCGAACAACGGGGAGCCGTTTTTT. Its protein product is CATSRVLGTANNGEPFF. V usage is TRBV15 and J usage is TRBJ2-2; tentatively, D is TRBD1 or TRBD2 (5 bases each). The germline V gene encodes CDR1 LNHNV and CDR2 YYDKDF (reference sequence). This CDR3 has 17 amino acids.

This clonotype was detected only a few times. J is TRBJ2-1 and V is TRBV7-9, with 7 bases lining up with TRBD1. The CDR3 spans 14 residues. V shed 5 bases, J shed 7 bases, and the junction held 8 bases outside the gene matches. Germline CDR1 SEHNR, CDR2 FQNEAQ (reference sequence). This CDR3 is CASSRRTGENEQFF. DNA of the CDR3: TGTGCCAGCAGCCGCCGGACAGGAGAAAATGAGCAGTTCTTC.

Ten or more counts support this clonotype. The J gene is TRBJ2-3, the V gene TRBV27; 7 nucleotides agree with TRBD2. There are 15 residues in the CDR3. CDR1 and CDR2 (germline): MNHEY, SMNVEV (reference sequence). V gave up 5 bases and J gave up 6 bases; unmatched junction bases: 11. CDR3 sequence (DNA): TGTGCCAGCAGTCTCTGGGCTACGCGGGGGGATACGCAGTATTTT. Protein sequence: CASSLWATRGDTQYF.

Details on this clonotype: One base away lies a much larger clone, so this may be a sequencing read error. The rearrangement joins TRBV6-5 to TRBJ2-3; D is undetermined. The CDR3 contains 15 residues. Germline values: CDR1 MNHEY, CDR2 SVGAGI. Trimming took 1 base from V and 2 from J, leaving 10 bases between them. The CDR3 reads CASSYWDVDTDTQYF. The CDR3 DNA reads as TGTGCCAGCAGTTACTGGGATGTAGACACAGATACGCAGTATTTT.

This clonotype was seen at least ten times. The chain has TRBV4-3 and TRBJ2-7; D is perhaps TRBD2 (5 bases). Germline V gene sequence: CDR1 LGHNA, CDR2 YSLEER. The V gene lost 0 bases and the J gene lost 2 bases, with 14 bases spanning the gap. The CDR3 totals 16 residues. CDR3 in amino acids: CASSQDPPGLAYEQYF. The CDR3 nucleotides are TGCGCCAGCAGCCAAGATCCTCCGGGGTTGGCCTACGAGCAGTACTTC.

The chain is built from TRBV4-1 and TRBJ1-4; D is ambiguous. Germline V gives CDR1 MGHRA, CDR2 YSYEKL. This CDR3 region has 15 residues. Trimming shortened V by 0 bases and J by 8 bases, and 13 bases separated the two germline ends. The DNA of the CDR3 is TGCGCCAGCAGCCAAGATGGGGTCCCTGGGGAAAAACTGTTTTTT. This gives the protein CASSQDGVPGEKLFF.

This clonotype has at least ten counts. CDR3 loop: CASSYSLLARNQPQHF. Written as DNA, the CDR3 is TGTGCCAGCAGTTACTCATTACTCGCTAGAAATCAGCCCCAGCATTTT. The V call is TRBV6-2 or TRBV6-3, the J call TRBJ1-5; no reliable D call. The V gene's germline CDR1 is MNHEY and CDR2 SVGEGT. The V and J ends lost 0 bases and 4 bases respectively, with 13 bases between them. The CDR3 is 16 residues long.

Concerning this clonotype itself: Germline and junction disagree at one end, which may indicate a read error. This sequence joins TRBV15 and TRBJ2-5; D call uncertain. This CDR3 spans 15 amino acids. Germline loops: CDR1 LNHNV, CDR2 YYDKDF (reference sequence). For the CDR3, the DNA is TGTGCCACCAGCAAAGATAGGACCGGTCAAGAGACCCATTACTTC. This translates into CATSKDRTGQETHYF. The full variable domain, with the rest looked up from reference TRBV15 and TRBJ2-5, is DAMVIQNPRYQVTQFGKPVTLSCSQTLNHNVMYWYQQKSSQAPKLLFHYYDKDFNNEADTPDNFQSRRPNTSFCFLDIRSPGLGDTAMYLCATSKDRTGQETHYFGPGTRLLVL.

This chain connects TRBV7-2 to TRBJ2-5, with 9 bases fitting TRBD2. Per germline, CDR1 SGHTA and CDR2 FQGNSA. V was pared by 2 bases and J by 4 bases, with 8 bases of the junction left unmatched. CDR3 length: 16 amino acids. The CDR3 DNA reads TGTGCCAGCAGCTTAATCGGCGGGAGGGGCACAGAGACCCAGTACTTC. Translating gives CASSLIGGRGTETQYF.

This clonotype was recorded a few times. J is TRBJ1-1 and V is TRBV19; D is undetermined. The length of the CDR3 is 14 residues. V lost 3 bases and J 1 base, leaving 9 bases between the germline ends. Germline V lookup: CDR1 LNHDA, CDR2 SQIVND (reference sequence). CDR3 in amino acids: CASSILLGNTEAFF. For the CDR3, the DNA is TGTGCCAGTAGTATCCTCCTGGGGAACACTGAAGCTTTCTTT. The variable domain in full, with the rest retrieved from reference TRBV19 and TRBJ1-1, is DGGITQSPKYLFRKEGQNVTLSCEQNLNHDAMYWYRQDPGQGLRLIYYSQIVNDFQKGDIAEGYSVSREKKESFPLTVTSAQKNPTAFYLCASSILLGNTEAFFGQGTRLTVV.

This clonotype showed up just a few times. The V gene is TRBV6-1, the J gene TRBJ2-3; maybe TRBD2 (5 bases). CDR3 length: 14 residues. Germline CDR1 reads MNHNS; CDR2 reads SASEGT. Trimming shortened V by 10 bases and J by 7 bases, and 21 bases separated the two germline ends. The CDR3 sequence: CAISNPAGPNTQYF. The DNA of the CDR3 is TGTGCCATCTCCAATCCGGCGGGTCCTAATACGCAGTATTTT.

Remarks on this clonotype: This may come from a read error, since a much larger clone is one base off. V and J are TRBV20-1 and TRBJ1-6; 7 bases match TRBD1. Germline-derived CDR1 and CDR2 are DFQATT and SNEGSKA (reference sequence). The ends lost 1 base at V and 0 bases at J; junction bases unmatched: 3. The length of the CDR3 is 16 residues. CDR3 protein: CSARGQGSSYNSPLHF. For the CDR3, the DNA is TGCAGTGCTAGAGGACAGGGAAGCTCCTATAATTCACCCCTCCACTTT.